A selection of T cell receptor beta chains follows, all from one sample in a study of cytomegalovirus exposure and HLA in healthy donors. The data were produced by immunoSEQ multiplex PCR, yet TCRdb's version contains in-frame clones alone and is incomplete. The sample holds 95,000 to 150,000 clones, roughly 80% seen once. Specimen: PBMCs. The source is a woman between 35 and 50 years old in good health and CMV-seropositive. CDR3s include the opening cysteine and the closing phenylalanine or tryptophan. The D gene is left open where the match is weak. Not every row has a clone size; where given, it reads once, few, many or a size class.

TRBJ2-1 - TRBV11-1 - CASSLGGYHNEQFF TGTGCCAGCAGCTTAGGCGGGTACCACAATGAGCAGTTCTTC
TRBJ2-7 - TRBV27 TRBD2 CASSPSGRGYEQYF TGTGCCAGCAGTCCTAGCGGGAGAGGCTACGAGCAGTACTTC
TRBJ1-3 - TRBV10-3 - CAIRYDSTGNTIYF TGTGCCATCAGATACGACAGCACTGGAAACACCATATATTTT
TRBJ2-3 - TRBV7-2 TRBD2 CASTTGLAGIRDTQYF TGTGCCAGCACCACGGGACTAGCGGGAATAAGAGATACGCAGTATTTT
TRBJ2-3 - TRBV27 - CASRSSGSTDTQYF TGTGCCAGCCGCTCGTCGGGGAGCACAGATACGCAGTATTTT
TRBJ2-6 - TRBV6-5 TRBD1 CASSYDRAGANVLTF TGTGCCAGCAGTTACGACAGGGCCGGGGCCAACGTCCTGACTTTC
TRBJ2-7 - TRBV5-6 TRBD1 CASSRDRGSGYEQYF TGTGCCAGCAGCCGCGACAGGGGAAGCGGCTACGAGCAGTACTTC
TRBJ2-5 once TRBV30 TRBD1 CAWGPGTGMETQYF TGTGCCTGGGGCCCCGGGACAGGGATGGAGACCCAGTACTTC
TRBJ1-1 - TRBV6-4 - CASSSSISNTEAFF TGTGCCAGCAGTTCATCAATTAGCAACACTGAAGCTTTCTTT
TRBJ2-7 - TRBV4-3 - CASSHALGGGLYEQYF TGCGCCAGCAGCCATGCACTTGGGGGAGGTCTCTACGAGCAGTACTTC
TRBJ2-7 - TRBV5-1 TRBD1 CASSLWGQGAYEQYF TGCGCCAGCAGCTTGTGGGGACAGGGGGCCTACGAGCAGTACTTC
TRBJ2-7 - TRBV27 TRBD1 CASSLTGASSYEQYF TGTGCCAGCTCTCTTACAGGGGCCAGCTCCTACGAGCAGTACTTC
TRBJ1-4 - TRBV5-1 - CASSLQTAPNEKLFF TGCGCCAGCAGCTTGCAGACAGCACCAAATGAAAAACTGTTTTTT
TRBJ1-4 - TRBV4-3 - CASSQDRRSNEKLFF TGCGCCAGCAGCCAAGACCGCCGGTCTAATGAAAAACTGTTTTTT
TRBJ2-7 - TRBV4-2 TRBD2 CASSQAASGSYEQYF TGTGCCAGCAGCCAAGCGGCTAGCGGGAGCTACGAGCAGTACTTC
TRBJ2-1 - TRBV21-1 - CASGVPGDSYNEQFF TGTGCCAGCGGGGTTCCAGGGGACTCCTACAATGAGCAGTTCTTC
TRBJ2-1 - TRBV7-9 TRBD2 CASSRTGLAGDYNEQFF TGTGCCAGCAGCCGGACCGGACTAGCGGGAGACTACAATGAGCAGTTCTTC
TRBJ2-5 - TRBV30 TRBD2 CAWSVGLAGNYQETQYF TGCGCCTGGAGTGTAGGATTAGCGGGGAACTATCAAGAGACCCAGTACTTC
TRBJ2-5 - TRBV19 - CASSPSGRQETQYF TGTGCCAGTAGTCCCTCAGGGCGGCAAGAGACCCAGTACTTC
TRBJ2-1 - TRBV7-3 - CASSLNRSPNNEQFF TGTGCCAGCAGCTTAAATCGTAGTCCAAACAATGAGCAGTTCTTC
TRBJ1-3 - TRBV5-1 TRBD1 CASSTTGDSGNTIYF TGCGCCAGCAGCACTACAGGGGACTCTGGAAACACCATATATTTT
TRBJ2-5 - TRBV5-1 - CASSLAPSFETQYF TGCGCCAGCAGCTTGGCCCCGAGTTTCGAGACCCAGTACTTC
TRBJ2-1 - TRBV4-2 TRBD2 CASSQDPWGSGRTGEQFF TGTGCCAGCAGCCAGGATCCTTGGGGTAGCGGGAGGACTGGTGAGCAGTTCTTC
TRBJ2-3 few TRBV7-2 - CASSSELASDTQYF TGTGCCAGCAGCTCAGAACTAGCTTCAGATACGCAGTATTTT
TRBJ1-1 - TRBV2 - CASSVRQMNTEAFF TGTGCCAGCAGTGTTAGACAGATGAACACTGAAGCTTTCTTT
TRBJ2-5 - TRBV11-2 TRBD2 CASSLLGRLAGGRGETQYF TGTGCCAGCAGCTTATTGGGTCGGCTAGCGGGAGGGCGAGGAGAGACCCAGTACTTC
TRBJ1-1 - TRBV19 TRBD1 CASSLAGQGAAEAFF TGTGCCAGTAGTTTAGCCGGACAGGGGGCGGCTGAAGCTTTCTTT
TRBJ2-3 - TRBV29-1 - CSVAFYTDTQYF TGCAGCGTTGCCTTTTACACAGATACGCAGTATTTT
TRBJ2-3 - TRBV4-2 - CASSQHPGSTKDTQYF TGTGCCAGCAGCCAACACCCCGGGTCCACGAAAGATACGCAGTATTTT
TRBJ2-1 - TRBV15 TRBD2 CATSRGGSSYEQFF TGTGCCACCAGCAGAGGCGGGAGTAGCTATGAGCAGTTCTTC
TRBJ1-1 - TRBV5-5 - CASSLGDSSYTEAFF TGTGCCAGCAGCTTAGGCGACTCAAGCTACACTGAAGCTTTCTTT
TRBJ1-1 - TRBV30 - CAWGNEWEAFF TGTGCCTGGGGTAATGAGTGGGAAGCTTTCTTT
TRBJ2-3 - TRBV4-2 TRBD1 CASSQGWGQGRLLGADTQYF TGTGCCAGCAGCCAAGGTTGGGGACAGGGGAGGCTCCTCGGGGCAGATACGCAGTATTTT
TRBJ2-7 - TRBV4-3 - CASSQEPSSYEQYF TGCGCCAGCAGCCAAGAACCCAGCTCCTACGAGCAGTACTTC
TRBJ1-1 - TRBV7-9 - CASSSQDRTNTEAFF TGTGCCAGCAGCTCGCAGGACAGAACTAACACTGAAGCTTTCTTT
TRBJ2-7 - TRBV5-5 TRBD1 CASTWGTGAASEQYF TGTGCCAGCACCTGGGGGACAGGAGCCGCGTCCGAGCAGTACTTC